These 8 T cell receptor beta chains originate from one sample sequenced in a study of T cell changes during pregnancy in multiple sclerosis. Profiled with immunoSEQ multiplex PCR; TCRdb holds only in-frame clones, not every one. The sample carries over 90,000 clones, over 75% recorded once. The sequences come from peripheral blood, collected in the second trimester of pregnancy. These receptors were collected from a female donor in good health, enrolled as a control in a pregnancy study.

CDR3 sequence reads: CASSMPQARSLYGYTF. The CDR3 coding sequence is TGTGCCAGTAGTATGCCCCAGGCGCGCTCTCTCTATGGCTACACCTTC. J is TRBJ1-2 and V is TRBV19, with D unclear. The CDR3 is made up of 16 amino acids. V was shortened by 3 bases and J by 4 bases, with 18 bases between the two germline ends. Germline-derived CDR1 and CDR2 are LNHDA and SQIVND (reference sequence).

This clone was seen more than once but under ten times. V usage is TRBV19 and J usage is TRBJ1-2; D is undetermined. Trimming shortened V by 7 bases and J by 8 bases, and 17 bases separated the two germline ends. Germline V gene data show CDR1 as LNHDA and CDR2 as SQIVND (reference sequence). This CDR3 region has 13 residues. For the CDR3, the DNA is TGTGCCAGTACCACCCAATGGACGGGGGGCTACACCTTC. This codes for CASTTQWTGGYTF.

This clone was detected only a few times. This chain joins TRBV18 and TRBJ1-1; 8 bases are a match to TRBD1. The germline CDR1 and CDR2 sequences are KGHSH and LQKENI. This CDR3 spans 13 amino acids. The trim removed 5 bases at V and 4 bases at J, leaving 3 bases unmatched. The CDR3 loop is CASSSGGGTEAFF. Written as DNA, the CDR3 is TGTGCCAGCTCATCAGGGGGCGGCACTGAAGCTTTCTTT. Combining the CDR3 with reference TRBV18 and TRBJ1-1 gives the whole variable domain NAGVMQNPRHLVRRRGQEARLRCSPMKGHSHVYWYRQLPEEGLKFMVYLQKENIIDESGMPKERFSAEFPKEGPSILRIQQVVRGDSAAYFCASSSGGGTEAFFGQGTRLTVV.

The genes are TRBV6-1 and TRBJ2-1; D is possibly TRBD1 (5 bases). Trimming left V 3 bases short and J 9 bases short, with 15 bases between. CDR1 MNHNS and CDR2 SASEGT come from the germline V gene. CDR3 size: 14 residues. This CDR3 is CASSDWMKGLEQFF. Written as DNA, the CDR3 is TGTGCCAGCAGTGACTGGATGAAGGGGCTTGAGCAGTTCTTC.

The V and J genes are TRBV7-2 and TRBJ2-2, with 8 bases that match TRBD1. CDR1 is SGHTA, CDR2 FQGNSA, per germline. The V segment lost 5 bases and the J segment 1 base; nucleotides outside the gene matches: 3. The CDR3 has 15 amino acids. The CDR3 sequence is CASSRDRGNTGELFF. The CDR3 DNA reads TGTGCCAGCAGCCGAGACAGGGGGAACACCGGGGAGCTGTTTTTT.

The J gene is TRBJ2-7, the V gene TRBV12-2; no DNA check was done on the table's D call, TRBD1. TRBV12-2 counts as a pseudogene. This CDR3 is built from 15 residues. The CDR3: CASRPKGGTGSEQYF. Written as DNA, the CDR3 is TGTGCAAGTCGCCCTAAGGGGGGGACAGGGTCCGAGCAGTACTTC.

This clone was seen once. The chain employs TRBV11-2 and TRBJ2-1, with D possibly being TRBD2 (6 bases). Germline lookup yields CDR1 SGHAT and CDR2 FQNNGV. Trimming cost V 5 bases and J 9 bases, with 14 bases left between them. This CDR3 has 13 amino acids. CDR3: CASSVTSSAEQFF. Written as DNA, the CDR3 is TGTGCCAGCAGCGTTACTAGCTCGGCTGAGCAGTTCTTC.

The chain carries TRBV27 and TRBJ2-6; TRBD1 aligns across 7 bases. This CDR3 has 17 residues. V gave up 7 bases and J gave up 2 bases; unmatched junction bases: 11. Germline V gene data show CDR1 as MNHEY and CDR2 as SMNVEV (reference sequence). The CDR3 nucleotides read TGTGCCAGCAACACTACGGGACAGCATACTGGGGCCAACGTCCTGACTTTC. Encoded protein: CASNTTGQHTGANVLTF.